The entry that follows covers one TCR beta chain sequence. As yet, its antigen is unknown. Once obtained from cultured CD4+ T cells, the DNA was sequenced using the Oncomine TCR Beta short-read assay. One entry per CDR3 protein results from TCRdb running MiXCR on the PCR reads. The sample consists of some 11,000 distinct CDR3 sequences, around 30% of them appearing once. These data originate in a study of vaccination and CD4 T cells after COVID-19. V lost 1 base to trimming and J lost 2 bases, with 8 bases between them. This CDR3 is built from 14 residues. The germline V gene encodes CDR1 SGHTA and CDR2 FQGNSA. Treatment defined: roughly 10-day PBMC culture with coronavirus spike peptide pools or control peptides (ViraFEST assay). Study conclusions and caveats: Spike mono-reactive status applied to 304 of 307 vaccine-specific clones in convalescent patients. SARS-CoV-2-reactive clonotypes rose nonsignificantly, with the median going from approximately 21 to 38. A median approximately 86% of convalescent patients' SARS-CoV-2-reactive clones emerged only after vaccination.

This chain connects TRBV7-2 to TRBJ2-5; D gene unclear. Sequenced sample: CD4+ T cells from blood, cultured in vitro. The sequence was collected from a human donor who had recovered from COVID-19. CDR3 DNA: TGTGCCAGCAGCTTAGGGCCTACACAAGAGACCCAGTACTTC. It translates to CASSLGPTQETQYF.